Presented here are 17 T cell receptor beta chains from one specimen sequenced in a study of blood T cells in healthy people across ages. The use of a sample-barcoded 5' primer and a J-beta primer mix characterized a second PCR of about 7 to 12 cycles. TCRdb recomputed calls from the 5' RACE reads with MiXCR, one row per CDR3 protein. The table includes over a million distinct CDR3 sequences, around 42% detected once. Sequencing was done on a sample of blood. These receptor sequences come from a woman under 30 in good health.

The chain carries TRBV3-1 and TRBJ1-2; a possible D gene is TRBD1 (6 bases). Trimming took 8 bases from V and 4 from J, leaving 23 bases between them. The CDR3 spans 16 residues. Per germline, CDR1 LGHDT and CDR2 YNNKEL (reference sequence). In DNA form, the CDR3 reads TGTGCCAGCCATCCTACTACAGGGTTTTCGGGCTATGGCTACACCTTC. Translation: CASHPTTGFSGYGYTF.

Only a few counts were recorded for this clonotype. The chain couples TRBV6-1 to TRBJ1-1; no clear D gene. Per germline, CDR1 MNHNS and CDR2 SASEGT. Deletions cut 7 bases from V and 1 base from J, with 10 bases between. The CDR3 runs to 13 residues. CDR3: CASILVQNTEAFF. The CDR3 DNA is TGTGCCAGCATCCTCGTCCAGAACACTGAAGCTTTCTTT.

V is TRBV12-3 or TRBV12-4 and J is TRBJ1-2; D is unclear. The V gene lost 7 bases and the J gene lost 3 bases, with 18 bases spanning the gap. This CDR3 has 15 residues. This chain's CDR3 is CASITIGRAYYGYTF. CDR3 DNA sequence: TGTGCCAGCATCACGATTGGCAGAGCCTACTATGGCTACACCTTC.

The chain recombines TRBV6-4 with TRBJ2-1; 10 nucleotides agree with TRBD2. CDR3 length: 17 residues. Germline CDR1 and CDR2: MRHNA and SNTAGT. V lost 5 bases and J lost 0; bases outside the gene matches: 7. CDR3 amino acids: CASSQYSGGSSYNEQFF. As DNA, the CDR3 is TGTGCCAGCAGTCAATATAGCGGGGGGAGCTCCTACAATGAGCAGTTCTTC.

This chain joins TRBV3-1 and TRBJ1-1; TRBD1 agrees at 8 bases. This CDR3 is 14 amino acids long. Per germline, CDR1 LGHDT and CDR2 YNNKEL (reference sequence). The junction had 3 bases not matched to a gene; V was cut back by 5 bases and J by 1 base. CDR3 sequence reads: CASSGQGRNTEAFF. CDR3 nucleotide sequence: TGTGCCAGCAGCGGACAGGGTCGGAACACTGAAGCTTTCTTT.

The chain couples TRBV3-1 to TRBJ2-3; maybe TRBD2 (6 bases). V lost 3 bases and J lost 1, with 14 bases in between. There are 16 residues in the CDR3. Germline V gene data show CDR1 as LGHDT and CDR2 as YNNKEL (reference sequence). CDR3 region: CASSQATSSRTDTQYF. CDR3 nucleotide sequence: TGTGCCAGCAGCCAGGCCACTAGCTCCCGCACAGATACGCAGTATTTT.

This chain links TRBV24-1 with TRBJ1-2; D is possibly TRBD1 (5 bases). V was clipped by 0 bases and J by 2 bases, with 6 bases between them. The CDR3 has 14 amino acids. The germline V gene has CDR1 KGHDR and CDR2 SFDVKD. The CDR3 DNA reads TGTGCCACCAGTGATTTGCGACAGAACTATGGCTACACCTTC. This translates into CATSDLRQNYGYTF.

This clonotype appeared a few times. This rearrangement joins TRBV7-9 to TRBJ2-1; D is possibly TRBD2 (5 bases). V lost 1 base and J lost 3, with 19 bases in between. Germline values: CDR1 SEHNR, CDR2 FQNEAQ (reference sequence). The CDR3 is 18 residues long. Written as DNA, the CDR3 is TGTGCCAGCAGCTTAGTTGGAGGCCCTCTATATTTCTACAATGAGCAGTTCTTC. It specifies CASSLVGGPLYFYNEQFF.

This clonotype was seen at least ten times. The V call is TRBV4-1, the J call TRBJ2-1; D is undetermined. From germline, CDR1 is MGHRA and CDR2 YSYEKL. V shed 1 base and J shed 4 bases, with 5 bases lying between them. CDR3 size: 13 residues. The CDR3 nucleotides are TGCGCCAGCAGCCAAGGGGGTTACAATGAGCAGTTCTTC. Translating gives CASSQGGYNEQFF.

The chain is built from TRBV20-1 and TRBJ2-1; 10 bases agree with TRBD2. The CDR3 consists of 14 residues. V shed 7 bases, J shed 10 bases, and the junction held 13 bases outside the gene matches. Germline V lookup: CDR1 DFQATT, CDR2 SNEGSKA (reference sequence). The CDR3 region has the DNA TGCAGTGAGTTGTCCCTAGCGGGGGAGTTAGAGCAGTTCTTC. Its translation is CSELSLAGELEQFF.

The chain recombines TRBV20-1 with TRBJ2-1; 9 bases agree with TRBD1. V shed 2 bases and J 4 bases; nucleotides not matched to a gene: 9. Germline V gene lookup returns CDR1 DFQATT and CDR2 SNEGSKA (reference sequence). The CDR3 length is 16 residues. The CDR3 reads CSARKSGTGRYNEQFF. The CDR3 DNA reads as TGCAGTGCTAGAAAGAGTGGGACAGGGAGGTACAATGAGCAGTTCTTC.

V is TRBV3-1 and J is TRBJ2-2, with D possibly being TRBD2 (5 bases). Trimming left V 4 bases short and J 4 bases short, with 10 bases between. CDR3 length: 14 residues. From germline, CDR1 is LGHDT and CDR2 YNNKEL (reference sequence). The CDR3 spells CASSPTAVTGELFF. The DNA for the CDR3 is TGTGCCAGCAGCCCAACAGCGGTCACCGGGGAGCTGTTTTTT. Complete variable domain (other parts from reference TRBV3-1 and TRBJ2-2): DTAVSQTPKYLVTQMGNDKSIKCEQNLGHDTMYWYKQDSKKFLKIMFSYNNKELIINETVPNRFSPKSPDKAHLNLHINSLELGDSAVYFCASSPTAVTGELFFGEGSRLTVL.

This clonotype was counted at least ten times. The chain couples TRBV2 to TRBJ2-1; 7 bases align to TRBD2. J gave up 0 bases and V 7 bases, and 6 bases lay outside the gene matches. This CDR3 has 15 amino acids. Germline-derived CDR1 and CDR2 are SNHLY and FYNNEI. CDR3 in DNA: TGTGCCAGCATTGGGGGGGTAAGCTCCTACAATGAGCAGTTCTTC. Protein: CASIGGVSSYNEQFF. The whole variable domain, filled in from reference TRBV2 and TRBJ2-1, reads EPEVTQTPSHQVTQMGQEVILRCVPISNHLYFYWYRQILGQKVEFLVSFYNNEISEKSEIFDDQFSVERPDGSNFTLKIRSTKLEDSAMYFCASIGGVSSYNEQFFGPGTRLTVL.

DNA for the CDR3: TGTGCCAGCAGGAGTTATGTAGCGGGTCGCCCGGAGACCCAGTACTTC. Its protein is CASRSYVAGRPETQYF. This chain connects TRBV2 to TRBJ2-5; TRBD2 aligns across 7 bases. After removal of 6 bases from V and 5 bases from J, the junction contained 15 bases not matched to a gene. This CDR3 contains 16 residues. The germline V gene has CDR1 SNHLY and CDR2 FYNNEI.

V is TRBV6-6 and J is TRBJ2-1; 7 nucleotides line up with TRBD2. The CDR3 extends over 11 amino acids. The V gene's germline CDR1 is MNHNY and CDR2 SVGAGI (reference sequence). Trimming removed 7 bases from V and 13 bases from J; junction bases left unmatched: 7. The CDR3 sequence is CASNWEGTQFF. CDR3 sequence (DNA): TGTGCCAGCAACTGGGAGGGGACCCAGTTCTTC.

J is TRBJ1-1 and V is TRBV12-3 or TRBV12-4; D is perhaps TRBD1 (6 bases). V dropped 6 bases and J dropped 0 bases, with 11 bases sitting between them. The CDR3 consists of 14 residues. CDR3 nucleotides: TGTGCCAGCAGCATGGGACACATGAACACTGAAGCTTTCTTT. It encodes CASSMGHMNTEAFF.

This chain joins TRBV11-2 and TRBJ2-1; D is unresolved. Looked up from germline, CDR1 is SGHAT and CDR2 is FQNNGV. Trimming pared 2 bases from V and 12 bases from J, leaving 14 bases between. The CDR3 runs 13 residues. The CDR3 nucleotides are TGTGCCAGCAGCTTATATGGGGAACGAGGGCAGTTCTTC. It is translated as CASSLYGERGQFF.